These T cell receptor beta chains were read from a single sample in a study of shared clonotypes between healthy human individuals. Generated by immunoSEQ multiplex PCR, the TCRdb table keeps only in-frame clones and is missing some. The sample includes 2 million to 2.5 million clones, roughly 92% of them seen just once. Sample: naive CD4+ T cells from PBMCs. The receptor set was obtained from a man aged 18 to 29 in good health. Some clones in this sample may be carry-over from other donors' samples. CDR3s include the opening cysteine and the closing phenylalanine or tryptophan. D genes are given only for firm matches. Only part of the rows carry a size: once, few, many, or a class if the clone is expanded.

TRBV4-2	.	.	TRBJ2-7	TGTGCCAGCAGCAAAAAGGGGATCGCGCTTTCCTACGAGCAGTACTTC	CASSKKGIALSYEQYF
TRBV10-2	.	.	TRBJ2-7	TGCGCCAGCACCGATCTGTGGGGGCGCCCAGCAAACTACGAGCAGTACTTC	CASTDLWGRPANYEQYF
TRBV19	.	TRBD2	TRBJ2-3	TGTGCCAGTAGTATTCCAGCGGGAGGGACAGATACGCAGTATTTT	CASSIPAGGTDTQYF
TRBV7-6	once	.	TRBJ1-3	TGTGCCAGCAGCGCAACGAACCCGGACGAGAAAAACACCATATATTTT	CASSATNPDEKNTIYF
TRBV14	.	.	TRBJ1-1	TGTGCCAGCAGCCACGTGACAGAGTCGAACACTGAAGCTTTCTTT	CASSHVTESNTEAFF
TRBV7-2	.	TRBD1	TRBJ2-7	TGTGCCAGCAGCCCCGGGACAGGAAGAAACGGATACTACGAGCAGTACTTC	CASSPGTGRNGYYEQYF
TRBV9	.	TRBD1	TRBJ1-1	TGTGCCAGCAGCGTAGCTGGGACAGGGCCACCTGAAGCTTTCTTT	CASSVAGTGPPEAFF
TRBV7-7	once	TRBD1	TRBJ2-2	TGTGCCAGCAGCGCCTCCGGGACAGGGGGATCCGGGGAGCTGTTTTTT	CASSASGTGGSGELFF
TRBV9	.	TRBD2	TRBJ2-1	TGTGCCAGCAGCGTTCGAGGACTAGCGGGAGGAAATGAGCAGTTCTTC	CASSVRGLAGGNEQFF
TRBV7-9	few	.	TRBJ2-1	TGTGCCAGCAGCTTATATGGTGAGCAGTTCTTC	CASSLYGEQFF
TRBV10-2	.	.	TRBJ2-1	TGCGCCAGTCGAGACGGGTATCCCTACAATGAGCAGTTCTTC	CASRDGYPYNEQFF
TRBV19	.	.	TRBJ1-1	TGTGCCAGTAGTCCAACAATGCCACGAATCACTGAAGCTTTCTTT	CASSPTMPRITEAFF
TRBV2	.	.	TRBJ2-2	TGTGCCAGCAGTGTGCCCAGGGCAGGGACCGGGGAGCTGTTTTTT	CASSVPRAGTGELFF
TRBV6-1	.	TRBD2	TRBJ2-5	TGTGCCAGCAGTCCACGTAGCGGGAGAGAGACCCAGTACTTC	CASSPRSGRETQYF
TRBV9	.	.	TRBJ2-4	TGTGCCAGCAGCGTAGGAGGGGGGAAAAACATTCAGTACTTC	CASSVGGGKNIQYF
TRBV29-1	.	.	TRBJ2-1	TGCAGCGTTGCGAGCCCCCAAGTGGAAAATGAGCAGTTCTTC	CSVASPQVENEQFF
TRBV14	.	TRBD1	TRBJ2-4	TGTGCCAGCAGCCAAGACATAGGGACAGGGGGAAGCATTCAGTACTTC	CASSQDIGTGGSIQYF
TRBV7-2	.	TRBD2	TRBJ2-7	TGTGCCAGCAGCTTTCTAGCGGGAGGAAGAGAGCAGTACTTC	CASSFLAGGREQYF
TRBV7-6	.	.	TRBJ2-3	TGTGCCAGCAGCTTAGCTTTGCCTACCCTAGGCACAGATACGCAGTATTTT	CASSLALPTLGTDTQYF
TRBV7-2	.	TRBD1	TRBJ2-2	TGTGCCAGCAGCTTATACGGGACAGGGTCTATCACCGGGGAGCTGTTTTTT	CASSLYGTGSITGELFF
TRBV6-1	.	.	TRBJ2-1	TGTGCCAGCAGTGAAGCTGGGTACAATGAGCAGTTCTTC	CASSEAGYNEQFF
TRBV28	.	.	TRBJ2-7	TGTGCCAGCAGTTTACCCGGGACATCGGCTTACGAGCAGTACTTC	CASSLPGTSAYEQYF
TRBV7-2	once	.	TRBJ2-5	TGTGCCAGCAGCCGCGACCCGGGGAGTTCCGAGACCCAGTACTTC	CASSRDPGSSETQYF
TRBV28	.	.	TRBJ1-4	TGTGCCAGCACTGCCGCGGGGGGATATAATGAAAAACTGTTTTTT	CASTAAGGYNEKLFF
TRBV19	.	TRBD2	TRBJ2-2	TGTGCCAGTATCACTAGCGGGAGGGTCGGGGAGCTGTTTTTT	CASITSGRVGELFF
TRBV14	.	TRBD2	TRBJ2-7	TGTGCCAGCAGTCCCCGGGGGGGGACTCCCTACGAGCAGTACTTC	CASSPRGGTPYEQYF
TRBV9	.	TRBD2	TRBJ2-5	TGTGCCAGCAGCGTAGGGTTCGCGGGAGACATCCAAGAGACCCAGTACTTC	CASSVGFAGDIQETQYF
TRBV7-3	few	.	TRBJ1-1	TGTGCCAGCAGCTTACAGGGCGGGAACACTGAAGCTTTCTTT	CASSLQGGNTEAFF
TRBV6-1	.	.	TRBJ2-5	TGTGCCAGCAGGACGTACATACACAGGTTGGAGACCCAGTACTTC	CASRTYIHRLETQYF
TRBV5-1	.	.	TRBJ1-5	TGCGCCAGCAGTCCGGGGGGGAGGAACCAGCCCCAGCATTTT	CASSPGGRNQPQHF